The clone carrying this T cell receptor beta chain was observed once. The antigen is unknown. TCRdb's table, derived via immunoSEQ multiplex PCR, lists solely in-frame clones and lacks some. Of fewer than 3,000 clones listed, approximately 92% are singletons. These data come from a study of stem cell transplantation in POMP-related autoinflammatory disease. Study information: Pre-transplant patients had naive-skewed CD4+ T cells and few CD8+ T cells. Study findings and constraints: A trend toward lower repertoire diversity and greater clonality appeared in every analyzed T-cell subset of PRAID patients.

The CDR3 is 14 amino acids. CDR1 MNHEY and CDR2 SMNVEV come from the germline V gene (reference sequence). V lost 4 bases, J lost 1 base, and 1 base stayed unmatched. The sample consisted of CD4+ follicular helper T cells (Tfh) from PBMCs, taken after stem cell transplantation. The chain combines TRBV27 with TRBJ1-5; TRBD1 matches 7 bases. This receptor was taken from a human patient with POMP-related autoinflammation and immune dysregulation (PRAID). Some T cells may originate from the graft donor. In nucleotides, the CDR3 is TGTGCCAGCAGTTCACAGGGGAGCAATCAGCCCCAGCATTTT. Protein sequence: CASSSQGSNQPQHF.